This TCR beta chain stems from a study of blood T cell repertoires in COVID-19. Study context: Collection of acute and convalescent COVID-19 samples took place in the United States, Italy and Spain.

Original analysis: Amplification of reference gene primers was used by the study to estimate nucleated cell counts. The assay was immunoSEQ multiplex PCR, and TCRdb's table has in-frame clones only and misses some. D and trimming were read from the DNA, whereas the V and J calls and clone size are those reported in that table. The table lists under 300,000 clones, about 90% of them singletons. This receptor was identified in a human donor in a cohort exposed to, infected with or recovered from COVID-19 (not recorded which). The donor label of this sample is uncertain. The sample consisted of PBMCs or T cells enriched from blood (not recorded which).

The chain's CDR3 is CASMQVGYATEAFF. The CDR3 nucleotides are TGTGCCAGCATGCAGGTCGGATATGCTACTGAAGCTTTCTTT. V and J are TRBV2 and TRBJ1-1; no reliable D call. V lost 7 bases and J 5 bases, leaving 17 bases between the germline ends. The V gene's germline CDR1 is SNHLY and CDR2 FYNNEI. This CDR3 is 14 amino acids long.